This T cell receptor (beta chain) was recorded in a study of blood T cell repertoires in COVID-19. Background on the study: Both acute and convalescent COVID-19 samples were obtained from the United States, Italy and Spain.

CDR1 is MDHEN and CDR2 is SYDVKM in the germline V gene. The CDR3 length is 14 residues. Trimming took off 2 bases at V and 0 bases at J, with 5 bases between the two ends. Methods used by the authors: Nucleated cell counts were estimated from reference gene primer amplification. Using immunoSEQ multiplex PCR, the repertoire was profiled, and TCRdb retains in-frame clones only, with some absent. For V, J and clone size, that table is used; D and trimming come from the DNA. Of about 97,000 clones in the sample, just under 90% are singletons; the top ten hold 15% to 19%. The sequence derives from a human donor in a cohort sampled during active COVID-19. Source material: peripheral blood. V usage is TRBV28 and J usage is TRBJ2-1; D is undetermined. This CDR3 reads CASSLASSYNEQFF. CDR3 sequence (DNA): TGTGCCAGCAGTTTAGCTAGCTCCTACAATGAGCAGTTCTTC.